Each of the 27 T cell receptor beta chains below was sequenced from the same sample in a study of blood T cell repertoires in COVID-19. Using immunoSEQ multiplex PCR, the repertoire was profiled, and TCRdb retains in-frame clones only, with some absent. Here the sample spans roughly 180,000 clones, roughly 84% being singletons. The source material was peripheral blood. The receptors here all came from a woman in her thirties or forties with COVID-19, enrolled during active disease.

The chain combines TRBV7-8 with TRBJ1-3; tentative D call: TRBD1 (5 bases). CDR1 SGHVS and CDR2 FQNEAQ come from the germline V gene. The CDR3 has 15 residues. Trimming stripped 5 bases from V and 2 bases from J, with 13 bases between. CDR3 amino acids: CASSPGGGAGNTIYF. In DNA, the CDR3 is TGTGCCAGCAGCCCCGGGGGGGGAGCTGGAAACACCATATATTTT.

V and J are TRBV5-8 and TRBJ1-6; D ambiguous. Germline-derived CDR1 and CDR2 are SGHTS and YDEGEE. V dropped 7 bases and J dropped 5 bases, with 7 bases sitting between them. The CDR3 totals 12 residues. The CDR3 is CASSRNNSPLHF. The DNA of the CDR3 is TGTGCCAGCTCCAGGAATAATTCACCCCTCCACTTT.

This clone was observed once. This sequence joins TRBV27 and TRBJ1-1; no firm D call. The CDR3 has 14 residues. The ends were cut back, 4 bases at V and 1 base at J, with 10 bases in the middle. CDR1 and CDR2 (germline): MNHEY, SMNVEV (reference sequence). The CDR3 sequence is CASSSHDGNTEAFF. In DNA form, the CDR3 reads TGTGCCAGCAGTTCACATGATGGGAACACTGAAGCTTTCTTT.

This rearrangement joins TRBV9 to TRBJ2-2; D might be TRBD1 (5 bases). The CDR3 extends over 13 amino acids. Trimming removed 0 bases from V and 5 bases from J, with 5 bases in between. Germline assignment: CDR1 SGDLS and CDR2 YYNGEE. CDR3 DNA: TGTGCCAGCAGCGTAGGACAGACCGGGGAGCTGTTTTTT. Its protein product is CASSVGQTGELFF.

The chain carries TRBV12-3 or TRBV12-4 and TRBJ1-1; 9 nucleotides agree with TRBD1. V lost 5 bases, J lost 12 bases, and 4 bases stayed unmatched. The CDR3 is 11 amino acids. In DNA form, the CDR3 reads TGTGCCAGCAGTGGGACAGGGAGGCCTTTCTTT. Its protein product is CASSGTGRPFF.

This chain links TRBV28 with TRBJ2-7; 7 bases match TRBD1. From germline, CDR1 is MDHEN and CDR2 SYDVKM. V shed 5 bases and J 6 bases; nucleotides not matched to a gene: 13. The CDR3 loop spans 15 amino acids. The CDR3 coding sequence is TGTGCCAGCAGTCGACGCGGACAGGCCCAGGCCGAGCAGTACTTC. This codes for CASSRRGQAQAEQYF.

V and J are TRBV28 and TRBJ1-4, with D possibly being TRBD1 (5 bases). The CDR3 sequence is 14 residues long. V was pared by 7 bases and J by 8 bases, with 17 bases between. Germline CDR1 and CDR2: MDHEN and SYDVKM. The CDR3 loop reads CASTVGQGGEKLFF. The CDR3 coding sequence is TGTGCCAGCACCGTCGGGCAGGGAGGCGAAAAACTGTTTTTT.

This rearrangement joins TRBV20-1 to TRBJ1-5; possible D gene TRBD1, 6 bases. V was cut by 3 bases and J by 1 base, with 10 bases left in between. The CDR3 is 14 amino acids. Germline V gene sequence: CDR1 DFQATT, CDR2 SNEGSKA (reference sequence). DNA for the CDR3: TGCAGTGCTAGTACAGGGATGAGCAATCAGCCCCAGCATTTT. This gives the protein CSASTGMSNQPQHF.

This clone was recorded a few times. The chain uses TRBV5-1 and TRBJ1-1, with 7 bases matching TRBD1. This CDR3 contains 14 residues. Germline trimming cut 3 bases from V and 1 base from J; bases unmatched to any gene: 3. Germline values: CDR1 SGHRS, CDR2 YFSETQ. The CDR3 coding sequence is TGCGCCAGCAGCTGGACAGGTAGGAACACTGAAGCTTTCTTT. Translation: CASSWTGRNTEAFF.

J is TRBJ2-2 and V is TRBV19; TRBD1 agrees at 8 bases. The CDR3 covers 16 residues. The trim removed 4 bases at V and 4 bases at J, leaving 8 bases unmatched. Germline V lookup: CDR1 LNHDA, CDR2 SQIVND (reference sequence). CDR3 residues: CASSSRRDRPTGELFF. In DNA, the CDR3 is TGTGCCAGTAGTAGCCGCCGGGACAGGCCCACCGGGGAGCTGTTTTTT.

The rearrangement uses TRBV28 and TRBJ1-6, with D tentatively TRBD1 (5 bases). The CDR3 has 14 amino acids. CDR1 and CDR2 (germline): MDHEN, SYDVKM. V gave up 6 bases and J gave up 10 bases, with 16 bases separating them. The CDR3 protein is CASRAPGERSPLHF. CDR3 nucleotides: TGTGCCAGCAGGGCCCCGGGGGAAAGATCACCCCTCCACTTT.

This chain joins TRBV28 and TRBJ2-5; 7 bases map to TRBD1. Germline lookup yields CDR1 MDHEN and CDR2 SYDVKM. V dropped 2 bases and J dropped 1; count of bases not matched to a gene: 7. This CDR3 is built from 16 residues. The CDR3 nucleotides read TGTGCCAGCAGTTTAAGACAGGGCCGGGGCCAAGAGACCCAGTACTTC. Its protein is CASSLRQGRGQETQYF.

CDR3 nucleotide sequence: TGCGCCAGCAGCTCCCGGGACGGGCCGATTCGGGACAGGGAAGAGCAGTACTTC. Protein: CASSSRDGPIRDREEQYF. This chain connects TRBV5-1 to TRBJ2-7; 9 bases line up with TRBD1. V trimming: 3 bases; J trimming: 7 bases; junction bases outside the gene matches: 20. Germline assignment: CDR1 SGHRS and CDR2 YFSETQ. The CDR3 has 18 amino acids. The full variable domain, rest sourced from reference TRBV5-1 and TRBJ2-7, is KAGVTQTPRYLIKTRGQQVTLSCSPISGHRSVSWYQQTPGQGLQFLFEYFSETQRNKGNFPGRFSGRQFSNSRSEMNVSTLELGDSALYLCASSSRDGPIRDREEQYFGPGTRLTVT.

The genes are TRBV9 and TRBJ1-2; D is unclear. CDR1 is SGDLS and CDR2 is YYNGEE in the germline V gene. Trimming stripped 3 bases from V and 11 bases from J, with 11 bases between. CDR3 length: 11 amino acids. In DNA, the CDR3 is TGTGCCAGCAGCGCTCCGTCCGCGTACACCTTC. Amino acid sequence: CASSAPSAYTF. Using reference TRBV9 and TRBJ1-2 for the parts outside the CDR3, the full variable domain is DSGVTQTPKHLITATGQRVTLRCSPRSGDLSVYWYQQSLDQGLQFLIQYYNGEERAKGNILERFSAQQFPDLHSELNLSSLELGDSALYFCASSAPSAYTFGSGTRLTVV.

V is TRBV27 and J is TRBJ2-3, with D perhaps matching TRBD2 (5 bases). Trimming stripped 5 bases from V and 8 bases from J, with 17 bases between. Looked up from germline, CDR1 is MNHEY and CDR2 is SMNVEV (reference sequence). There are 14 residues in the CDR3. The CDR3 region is CASSPSRGPFTQYF. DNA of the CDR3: TGTGCCAGCAGTCCCTCCCGCGGGCCATTTACGCAGTATTTT.

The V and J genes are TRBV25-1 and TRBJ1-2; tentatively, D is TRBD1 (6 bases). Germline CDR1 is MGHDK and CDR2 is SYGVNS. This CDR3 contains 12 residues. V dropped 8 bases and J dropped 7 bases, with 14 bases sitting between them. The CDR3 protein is CASSTGQRGYTF. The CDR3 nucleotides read TGTGCCAGCTCCACGGGACAACGTGGCTACACCTTC.

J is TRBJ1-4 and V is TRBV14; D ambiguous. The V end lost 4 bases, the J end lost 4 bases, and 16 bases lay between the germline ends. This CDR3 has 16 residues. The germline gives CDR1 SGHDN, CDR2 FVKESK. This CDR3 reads CASSPWGGALNEKLFF. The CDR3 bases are TGTGCCAGCAGCCCATGGGGAGGAGCGCTTAATGAAAAACTGTTTTTT.

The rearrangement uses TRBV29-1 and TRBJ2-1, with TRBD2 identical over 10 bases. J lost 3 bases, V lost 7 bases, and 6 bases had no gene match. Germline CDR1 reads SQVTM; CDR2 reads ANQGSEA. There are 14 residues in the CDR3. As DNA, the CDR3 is TGCAGCGACCTGGGACTAGCGAACTACAATGAGCAGTTCTTC. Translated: CSDLGLANYNEQFF.

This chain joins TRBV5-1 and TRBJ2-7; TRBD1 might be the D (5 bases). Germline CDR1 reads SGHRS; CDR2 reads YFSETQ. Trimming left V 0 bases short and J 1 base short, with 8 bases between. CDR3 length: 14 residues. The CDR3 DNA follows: TGCGCCAGCAGCTTGGAGGGGTGGTCCTACGAGCAGTACTTC. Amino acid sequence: CASSLEGWSYEQYF. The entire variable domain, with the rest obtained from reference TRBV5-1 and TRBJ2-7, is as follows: KAGVTQTPRYLIKTRGQQVTLSCSPISGHRSVSWYQQTPGQGLQFLFEYFSETQRNKGNFPGRFSGRQFSNSRSEMNVSTLELGDSALYLCASSLEGWSYEQYFGPGTRLTVT.

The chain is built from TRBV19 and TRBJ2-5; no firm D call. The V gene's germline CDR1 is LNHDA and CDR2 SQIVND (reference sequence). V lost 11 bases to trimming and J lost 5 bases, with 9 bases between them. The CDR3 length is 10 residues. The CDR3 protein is CASGSETQYF. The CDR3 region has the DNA TGTGCCTCCGGGTCGGAGACCCAGTACTTC.

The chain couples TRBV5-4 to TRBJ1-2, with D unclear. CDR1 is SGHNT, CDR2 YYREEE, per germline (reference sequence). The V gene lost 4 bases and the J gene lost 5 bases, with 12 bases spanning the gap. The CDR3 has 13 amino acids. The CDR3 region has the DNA TGTGCCAGCAGCCAGTTAAAGACATATGGCTACACCTTC. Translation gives CASSQLKTYGYTF.

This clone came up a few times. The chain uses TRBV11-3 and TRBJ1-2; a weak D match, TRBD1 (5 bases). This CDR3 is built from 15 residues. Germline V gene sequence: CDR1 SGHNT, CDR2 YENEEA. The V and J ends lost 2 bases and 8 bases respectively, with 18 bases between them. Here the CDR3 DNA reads TGTGCCAGCAGCTTACCGCAGGGCCAAGGAGGGGGCTACACCTTC. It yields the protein CASSLPQGQGGGYTF.

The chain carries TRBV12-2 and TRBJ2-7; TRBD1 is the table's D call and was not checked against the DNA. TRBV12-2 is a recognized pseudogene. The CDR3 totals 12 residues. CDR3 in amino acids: CASRLPAYEQYF. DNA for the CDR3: TGTGCAAGTCGCTTGCCAGCCTACGAGCAGTACTTC.

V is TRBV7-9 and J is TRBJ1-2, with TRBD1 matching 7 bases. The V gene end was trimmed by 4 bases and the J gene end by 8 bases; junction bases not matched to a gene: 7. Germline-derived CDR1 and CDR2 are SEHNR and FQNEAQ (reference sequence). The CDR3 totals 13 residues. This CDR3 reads CASSSDRVGGYTF. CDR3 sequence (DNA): TGTGCCAGCAGCTCCGACAGGGTAGGAGGCTACACCTTC.

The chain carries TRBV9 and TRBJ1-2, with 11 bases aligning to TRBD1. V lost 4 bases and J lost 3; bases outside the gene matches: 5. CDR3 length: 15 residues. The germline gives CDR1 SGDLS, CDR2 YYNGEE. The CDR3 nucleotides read TGTGCCAGCAGCCCCCGGACAGGGGGCTACTATGGCTACACCTTC. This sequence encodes CASSPRTGGYYGYTF.

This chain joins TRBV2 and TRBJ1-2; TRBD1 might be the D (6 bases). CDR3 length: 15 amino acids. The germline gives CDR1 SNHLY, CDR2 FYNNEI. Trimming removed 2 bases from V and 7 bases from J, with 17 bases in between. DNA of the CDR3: TGTGCCAGCAGTGAACAGGGCAGGGGAATCGCTGGCTACACCTTC. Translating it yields CASSEQGRGIAGYTF.

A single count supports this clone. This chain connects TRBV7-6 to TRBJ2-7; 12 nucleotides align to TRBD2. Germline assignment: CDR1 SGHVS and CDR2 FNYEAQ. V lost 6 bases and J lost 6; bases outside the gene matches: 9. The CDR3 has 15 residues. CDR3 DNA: TGTGCCAGCAGTCCCCTAGCGGGGGGGCTCCGCGAGCAGTACTTC. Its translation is CASSPLAGGLREQYF. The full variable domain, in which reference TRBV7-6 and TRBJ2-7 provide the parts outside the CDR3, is GAGVSQSPRYKVTKRGQDVALRCDPISGHVSLYWYRQALGQGPEFLTYFNYEAQQDKSGLPNDRFSAERPEGSISTLTIQRTEQRDSAMYRCASSPLAGGLREQYFGPGTRLTVT.